The clone carrying this TCR beta chain was detected many times. Antigen specificity is unknown. CDR3 size: 15 residues. The V end was cut by 4 bases, the J end by 0 bases, with 16 bases between. The germline V gene has CDR1 SQVTM and CDR2 ANQGSEA. This specimen comes from a study of regulatory T cells in long-lasting Graves disease. Findings and caveats of the study: Persistent cases favored TRBV28, TRBJ1-2 and TRBJ2-5.

Arm-PCR with iRepertoire HTBI primers amplified the CDR3 regions for these TCR beta libraries. Each CDR3 protein gets one entry after TCRdb re-called the multiplex PCR reads with MiXCR. The sample has 550,000 to 700,000 distinct CDR3 sequences; about 16% are singletons. Documented time point: newly diagnosed GD, antithyroid drugs for less than 3 months. RNA from PBMCs was the source of the TCR library. In addition, the sample was reused for a study of T cells in Graves' hyperthyroidism and ophthalmopathy. That paper notes: The study used the HTBI primer set for a first-round RT-PCR of the TCR CDR3.

The receptor was isolated from a young man with Graves disease. The starting material was peripheral blood mononuclear cells (PBMCs), obtained at new diagnosis, from a patient treated with antithyroid drugs. The rearrangement joins TRBV29-1 to TRBJ2-7, with D unresolved. CDR3 DNA: TGCAGCGTTGTTACGACTTTGTCCAGCTCCTACGAGCAGTACTTC. Protein sequence: CSVVTTLSSSYEQYF.